This passage covers 15 T cell receptor beta chains from one sample sequenced in a study of blood T cell repertoires in COVID-19. Data came from immunoSEQ multiplex PCR; TCRdb stores just in-frame clones and leaves some out. The table shows a few hundred thousand clones, with 75% to 85% occurring only once. The specimen sequenced was peripheral blood. These receptors came from a woman in her sixties or seventies with COVID-19, enrolled during active disease.

The chain carries TRBV28 and TRBJ1-2; D perhaps matches TRBD1 (5 bases). CDR1 is MDHEN, CDR2 SYDVKM, per germline. The CDR3 has 15 amino acids. V gave up 7 bases and J gave up 4 bases, with 19 bases separating them. The chain's CDR3 is CASTLTGGEFYGYTF. CDR3 nucleotide sequence: TGTGCCAGCACCCTCACGGGGGGGGAATTCTATGGCTACACCTTC.

The rearrangement joins TRBV2 to TRBJ1-5, with TRBD1 matching over 9 bases. J gave up 1 base and V 8 bases, and 9 bases lay outside the gene matches. The germline V gene has CDR1 SNHLY and CDR2 FYNNEI. This CDR3 has 16 amino acids. Here the CDR3 DNA reads TGTGCCAGCCGGGACAGGGAGGGAGGAAGCAATCAGCCCCAGCATTTT. This encodes CASRDREGGSNQPQHF.

This chain uses TRBV6-6 with TRBJ1-2, with D possibly matching TRBD1 (6 bases). The CDR3 is 15 residues long. Germline V CDR1 and CDR2: MNHNY, SVGAGI (reference sequence). V was clipped by 0 bases and J by 4 bases, with 12 bases between them. DNA of the CDR3: TGTGCCAGCAGTTACTCCGGGGGGGCCCTCTATGGCTACACCTTC. This encodes CASSYSGGALYGYTF.

This clone was observed a single time. CDR3: CASSLGSIPGTQYF. The CDR3 DNA is TGTGCCAGCAGCTTAGGATCTATACCGGGGACCCAGTACTTC. The chain combines TRBV7-2 with TRBJ2-5; D uncertain. V was pared by 1 base and J by 7 bases, with 13 bases between. The CDR3 sequence is 14 residues long. The germline V gene encodes CDR1 SGHTA and CDR2 FQGNSA.

The genes are TRBV6-2 or TRBV6-3 and TRBJ2-7; 10 bases line up with TRBD1. With 3 bases clipped from V and 3 bases from J, the junction kept 11 bases outside the gene matches. CDR3 length: 17 residues. The germline V gene encodes CDR1 MNHEY and CDR2 SVGEGT. The CDR3: CASSYLGQGYLNYEQYF. In DNA form, the CDR3 reads TGTGCCAGCAGTTATCTGGGACAGGGGTATTTGAACTACGAGCAGTACTTC.

This chain joins TRBV7-2 and TRBJ1-2, with D maybe TRBD1 (5 bases). Trimming took off 5 bases at V and 0 bases at J, with 13 bases between the two ends. The CDR3 consists of 15 residues. Germline values: CDR1 SGHTA, CDR2 FQGNSA. The CDR3 loop is CASSREGTSNYGYTF. DNA for the CDR3: TGTGCCAGCAGCCGGGAGGGGACCTCTAACTATGGCTACACCTTC.

The J gene is TRBJ2-2, the V gene TRBV9; 7 bases align to TRBD1. The CDR3 consists of 16 residues. V lost 4 bases and J lost 0; bases outside the gene matches: 6. CDR1 and CDR2 (germline): SGDLS, YYNGEE. The CDR3 is CASSTTGAPNTGELFF. CDR3 DNA sequence: TGTGCCAGCAGCACCACAGGGGCCCCGAACACCGGGGAGCTGTTTTTT.

The V gene is TRBV4-1, the J gene TRBJ2-5; possible D gene TRBD2, 6 bases. The CDR3 has 18 amino acids. CDR1 is MGHRA, CDR2 YSYEKL, per germline. Trimming took 4 bases from V and 5 from J, leaving 26 bases between them. The CDR3 loop is CASSPRSGRIPSPETQYF. CDR3 in DNA: TGCGCCAGCAGCCCCCGTAGCGGCAGGATCCCGTCTCCGGAGACCCAGTACTTC.

V is TRBV6-5 and J is TRBJ2-7; the D is unclear. This CDR3 spans 14 amino acids. The V gene's germline CDR1 is MNHEY and CDR2 SVGAGI. V was pared by 8 bases and J by 0 bases, with 14 bases between. The CDR3 coding sequence is TGTGCCAGCCGAACTTTCCTTAGCTCCTACGAGCAGTACTTC. Translating gives CASRTFLSSYEQYF.

With respect to this clone: This sample also contains other DNA sequences that code for the same CDR3. The chain carries TRBV30 and TRBJ1-3, with TRBD1 as a possible D gene (5 bases). V shed 0 bases and J shed 0 bases, with 6 bases lying between them. The germline V gene has CDR1 GTSNPN and CDR2 SVGIG (reference sequence). The CDR3 is 14 residues long. As DNA, the CDR3 is TGTGCCTGGAGTGTCGGGGGCTCTGGAAACACCATATATTTT. This codes for CAWSVGGSGNTIYF.

This chain joins TRBV28 and TRBJ1-5, with D possibly being TRBD1 (5 bases). The CDR3 is made up of 15 amino acids. Trimming stripped 1 base from V and 4 bases from J, with 11 bases between. Germline V gives CDR1 MDHEN, CDR2 SYDVKM. The CDR3 bases are TGTGCCAGCAGTTTATCGACAGCCACAAATCAGCCCCAGCATTTT. It specifies CASSLSTATNQPQHF.

The chain links TRBV18 to TRBJ2-1; D uncertain. The CDR3 sequence is 13 residues long. Trimming cost V 3 bases and J 7 bases, with 10 bases left between them. CDR1 and CDR2 (germline): KGHSH, LQKENI. The DNA of the CDR3 is TGTGCCAGCTCACCGAGGTCGCCTAATGAGCAGTTCTTC. Protein: CASSPRSPNEQFF.

This clone was counted only a few times. The V and J genes are TRBV5-4 and TRBJ2-2; 7 positions agree with TRBD2. The CDR3 has 16 residues. Germline-derived CDR1 and CDR2 are SGHNT and YYREEE (reference sequence). V shed 0 bases and J 4 bases; nucleotides not matched to a gene: 6. The CDR3 spells CASSLGGRGTTGELFF. In nucleotides, the CDR3 is TGTGCCAGCAGCTTGGGCGGGAGAGGGACCACCGGGGAGCTGTTTTTT.

The rearrangement joins TRBV7-9 to TRBJ2-5, with 8 bases fitting TRBD1. The CDR3 is made up of 14 amino acids. Unmatched junction bases numbered 7, after V lost 1 base and J lost 9 bases. The V gene's germline CDR1 is SEHNR and CDR2 FQNEAQ (reference sequence). The CDR3 is CASSLGGQGGAQYF. CDR3 DNA sequence: TGTGCCAGCAGCTTAGGAGGACAGGGCGGGGCCCAGTACTTC.

This rearrangement joins TRBV28 to TRBJ2-2; D might be TRBD1 (7 bases). This CDR3 region has 16 residues. Trimming cost V 3 bases and J 4 bases, with 15 bases left between them. Germline V lookup: CDR1 MDHEN, CDR2 SYDVKM. The DNA for the CDR3 is TGTGCCAGCAGTTTGGGGCAGGGGGGTCGCACCGGGGAGCTGTTTTTT. It encodes CASSLGQGGRTGELFF.